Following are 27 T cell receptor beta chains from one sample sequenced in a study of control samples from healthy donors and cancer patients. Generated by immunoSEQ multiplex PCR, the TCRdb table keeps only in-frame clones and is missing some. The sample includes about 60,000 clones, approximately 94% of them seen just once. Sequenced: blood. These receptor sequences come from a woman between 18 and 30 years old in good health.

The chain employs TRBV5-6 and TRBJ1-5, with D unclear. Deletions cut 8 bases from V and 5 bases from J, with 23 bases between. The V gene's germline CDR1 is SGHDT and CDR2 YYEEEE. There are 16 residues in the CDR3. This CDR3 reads CASRAVSGGSHQPQHF. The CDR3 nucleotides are TGTGCCAGTAGAGCAGTTTCAGGTGGGAGCCATCAGCCCCAGCATTTT.

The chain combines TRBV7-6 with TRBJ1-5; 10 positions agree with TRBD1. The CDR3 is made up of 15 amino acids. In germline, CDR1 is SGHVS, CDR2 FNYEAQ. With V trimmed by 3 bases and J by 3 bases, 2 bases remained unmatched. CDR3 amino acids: CASSLGTGVNQPQHF. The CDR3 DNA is TGTGCCAGCAGCTTGGGGACAGGGGTCAATCAGCCCCAGCATTTT.

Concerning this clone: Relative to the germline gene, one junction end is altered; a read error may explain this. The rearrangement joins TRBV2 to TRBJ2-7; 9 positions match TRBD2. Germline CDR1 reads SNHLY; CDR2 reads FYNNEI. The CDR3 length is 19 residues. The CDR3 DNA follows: TGTGCCCGCAGGGGTCTCGGGCGGGGGGGGCCTTTCCCAATATCTGAGCAGTACTTC. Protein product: CARRGLGRGGPFPISEQYF.

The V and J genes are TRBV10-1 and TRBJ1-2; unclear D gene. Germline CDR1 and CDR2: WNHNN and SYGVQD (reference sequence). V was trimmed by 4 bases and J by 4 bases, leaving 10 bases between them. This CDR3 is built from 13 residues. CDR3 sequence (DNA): TGCGCCAGCAGTGCGGGAGGGAGCTATGGCTACACCTTC. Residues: CASSAGGSYGYTF.

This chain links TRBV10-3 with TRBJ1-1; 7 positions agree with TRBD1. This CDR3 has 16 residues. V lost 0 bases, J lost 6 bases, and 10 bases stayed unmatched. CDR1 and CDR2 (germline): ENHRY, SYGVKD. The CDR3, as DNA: TGTGCCATCAGTGAGTCCGACAGGGAAGTCGGCGCTGAAGCTTTCTTT. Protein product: CAISESDREVGAEAFF.

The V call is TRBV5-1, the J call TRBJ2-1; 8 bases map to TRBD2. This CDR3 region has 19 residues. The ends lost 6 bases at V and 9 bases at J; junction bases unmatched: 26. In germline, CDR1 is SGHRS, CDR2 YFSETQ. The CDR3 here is CASTTYEGQGTRKRSEQFF. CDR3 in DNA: TGCGCCAGCACCACATATGAGGGGCAGGGGACTAGAAAGAGGAGTGAGCAGTTCTTC.

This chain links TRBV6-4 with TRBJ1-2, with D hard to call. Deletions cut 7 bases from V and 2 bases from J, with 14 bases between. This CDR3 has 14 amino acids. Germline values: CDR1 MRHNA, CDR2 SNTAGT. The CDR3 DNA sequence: TGTGCCAGCACCCCCCGAGAAGGGAACTATGGCTACACCTTC. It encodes CASTPREGNYGYTF.

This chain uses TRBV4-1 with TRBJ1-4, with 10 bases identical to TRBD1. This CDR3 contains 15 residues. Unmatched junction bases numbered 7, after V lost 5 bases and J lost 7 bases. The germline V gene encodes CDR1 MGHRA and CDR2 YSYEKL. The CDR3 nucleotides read TGCGCCAGCAGCATCCGACAGGGGGCTTTTGAAAAACTGTTTTTT. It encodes CASSIRQGAFEKLFF.

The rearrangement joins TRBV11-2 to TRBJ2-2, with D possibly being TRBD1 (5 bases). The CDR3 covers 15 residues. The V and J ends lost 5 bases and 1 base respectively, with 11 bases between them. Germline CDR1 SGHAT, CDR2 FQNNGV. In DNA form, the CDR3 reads TGTGCCAGCAGCCATGGACAACGGAACACCGGGGAGCTGTTTTTT. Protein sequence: CASSHGQRNTGELFF. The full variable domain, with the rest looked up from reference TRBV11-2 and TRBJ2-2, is EAGVAQSPRYKIIEKRQSVAFWCNPISGHATLYWYQQILGQGPKLLIQFQNNGVVDDSQLPKDRFSAERLKGVDSTLKIQPAKLEDSAVYLCASSHGQRNTGELFFGEGSRLTVL.

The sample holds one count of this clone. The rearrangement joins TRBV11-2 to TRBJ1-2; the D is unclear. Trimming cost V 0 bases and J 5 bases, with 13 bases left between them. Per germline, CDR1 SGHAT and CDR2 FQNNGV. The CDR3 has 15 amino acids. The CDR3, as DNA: TGTGCCAGCAGCTTAGATTCCGGAGGCGGGTATGGCTACACCTTC. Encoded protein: CASSLDSGGGYGYTF.

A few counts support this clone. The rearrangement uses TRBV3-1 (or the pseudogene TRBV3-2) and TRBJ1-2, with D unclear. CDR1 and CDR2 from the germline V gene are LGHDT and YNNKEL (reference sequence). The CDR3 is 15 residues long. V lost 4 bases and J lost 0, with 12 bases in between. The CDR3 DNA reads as TGTGCCAGCAGCCCGGTGGGTTTAGCTAACTATGGCTACACCTTC. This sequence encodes CASSPVGLANYGYTF.

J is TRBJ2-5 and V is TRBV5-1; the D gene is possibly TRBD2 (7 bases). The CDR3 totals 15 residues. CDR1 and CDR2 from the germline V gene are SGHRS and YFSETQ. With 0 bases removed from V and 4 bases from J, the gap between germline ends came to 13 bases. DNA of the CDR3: TGCGCCAGCAGCTTGGTCCCGGGGGGCGGAGAGACCCAGTACTTC. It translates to CASSLVPGGGETQYF.

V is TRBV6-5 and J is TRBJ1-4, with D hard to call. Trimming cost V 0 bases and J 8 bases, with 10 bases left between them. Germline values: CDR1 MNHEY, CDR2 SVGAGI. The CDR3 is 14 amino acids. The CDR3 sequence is CASSYSALGEKLFF. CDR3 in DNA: TGTGCCAGCAGTTACTCTGCCCTGGGGGAAAAACTGTTTTTT.

DNA of the CDR3: TGTGCCAGCAGAGGCTCTGGCTACTATGGCTACACCTTC. Translating gives CASRGSGYYGYTF. The rearrangement uses TRBV9 and TRBJ1-2, with D unresolved. This CDR3 has 13 residues. CDR1 is SGDLS, CDR2 YYNGEE, per germline. Trimming pared 5 bases from V and 3 bases from J, leaving 11 bases between.

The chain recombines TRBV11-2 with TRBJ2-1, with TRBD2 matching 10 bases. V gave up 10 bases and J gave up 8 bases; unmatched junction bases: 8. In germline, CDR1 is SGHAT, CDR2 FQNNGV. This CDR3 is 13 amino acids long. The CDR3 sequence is CAIMGLAPHEQFF. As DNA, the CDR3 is TGTGCCATCATGGGACTAGCGCCACATGAGCAGTTCTTC. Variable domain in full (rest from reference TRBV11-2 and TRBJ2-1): EAGVAQSPRYKIIEKRQSVAFWCNPISGHATLYWYQQILGQGPKLLIQFQNNGVVDDSQLPKDRFSAERLKGVDSTLKIQPAKLEDSAVYLCAIMGLAPHEQFFGPGTRLTVL.

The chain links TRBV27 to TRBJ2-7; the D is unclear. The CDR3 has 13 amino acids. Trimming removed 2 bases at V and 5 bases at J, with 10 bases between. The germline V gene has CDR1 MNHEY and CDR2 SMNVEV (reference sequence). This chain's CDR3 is CASSLKGSHEQYF. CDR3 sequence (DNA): TGTGCCAGCAGTTTAAAAGGGTCCCACGAGCAGTACTTC.

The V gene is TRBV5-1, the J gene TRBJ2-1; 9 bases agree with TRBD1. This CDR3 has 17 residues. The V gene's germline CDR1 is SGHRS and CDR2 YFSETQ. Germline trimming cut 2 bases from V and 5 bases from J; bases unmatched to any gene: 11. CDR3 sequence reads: CASSFSFDRGANNEQFF. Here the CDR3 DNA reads TGCGCCAGCAGCTTCTCCTTTGACAGGGGGGCAAACAATGAGCAGTTCTTC. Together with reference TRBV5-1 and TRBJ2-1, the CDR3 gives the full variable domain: KAGVTQTPRYLIKTRGQQVTLSCSPISGHRSVSWYQQTPGQGLQFLFEYFSETQRNKGNFPGRFSGRQFSNSRSEMNVSTLELGDSALYLCASSFSFDRGANNEQFFGPGTRLTVL.

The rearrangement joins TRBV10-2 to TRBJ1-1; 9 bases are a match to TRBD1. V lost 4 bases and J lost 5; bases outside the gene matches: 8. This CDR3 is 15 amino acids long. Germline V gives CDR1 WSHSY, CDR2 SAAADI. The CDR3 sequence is CASSGGRDRVTEAFF. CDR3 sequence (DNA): TGCGCCAGCAGTGGGGGCCGGGACAGGGTGACTGAAGCTTTCTTT.

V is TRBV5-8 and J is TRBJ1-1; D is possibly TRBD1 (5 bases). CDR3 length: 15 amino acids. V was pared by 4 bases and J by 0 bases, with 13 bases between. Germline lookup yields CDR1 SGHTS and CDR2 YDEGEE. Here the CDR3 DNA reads TGTGCCAGCAGCCCCTTAGGGGCCCTGAACACTGAAGCTTTCTTT. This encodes CASSPLGALNTEAFF.

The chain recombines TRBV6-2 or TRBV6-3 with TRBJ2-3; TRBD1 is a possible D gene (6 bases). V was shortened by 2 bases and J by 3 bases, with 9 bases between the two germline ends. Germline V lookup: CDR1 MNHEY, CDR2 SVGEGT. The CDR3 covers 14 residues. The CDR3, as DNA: TGTGCCAGCAGTTACGGGGGCGCGACAGATACGCAGTATTTT. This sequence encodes CASSYGGATDTQYF.

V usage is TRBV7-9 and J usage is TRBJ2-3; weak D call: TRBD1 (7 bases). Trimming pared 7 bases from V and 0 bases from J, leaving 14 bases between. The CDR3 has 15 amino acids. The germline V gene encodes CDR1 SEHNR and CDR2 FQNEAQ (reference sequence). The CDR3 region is CASTSSGGSTDTQYF. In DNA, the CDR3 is TGTGCCAGCACCTCTTCAGGGGGGAGCACAGATACGCAGTATTTT.

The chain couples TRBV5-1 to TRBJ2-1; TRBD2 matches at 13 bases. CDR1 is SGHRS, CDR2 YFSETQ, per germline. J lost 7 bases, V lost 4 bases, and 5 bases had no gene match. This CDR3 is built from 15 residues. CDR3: CASSRGLAGFNEQFF. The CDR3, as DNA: TGCGCCAGCAGCCGGGGACTAGCGGGGTTTAATGAGCAGTTCTTC.

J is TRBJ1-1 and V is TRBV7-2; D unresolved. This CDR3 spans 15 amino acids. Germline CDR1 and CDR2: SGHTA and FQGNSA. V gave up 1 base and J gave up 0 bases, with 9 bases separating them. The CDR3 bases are TGTGCCAGCAGCTTAGATGGCAGGCTGAACACTGAAGCTTTCTTT. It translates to CASSLDGRLNTEAFF. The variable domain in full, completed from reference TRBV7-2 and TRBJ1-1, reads GAGVSQSPSNKVTEKGKDVELRCDPISGHTALYWYRQSLGQGLEFLIYFQGNSAPDKSGLPSDRFSAERTGGSVSTLTIQRTQQEDSAVYLCASSLDGRLNTEAFFGQGTRLTVV.

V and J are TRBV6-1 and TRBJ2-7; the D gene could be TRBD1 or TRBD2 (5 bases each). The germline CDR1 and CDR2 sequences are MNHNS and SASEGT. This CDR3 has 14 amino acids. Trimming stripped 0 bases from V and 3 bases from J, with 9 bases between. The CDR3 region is CASSEAGGDYEQYF. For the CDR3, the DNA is TGTGCCAGCAGTGAAGCTGGGGGTGACTACGAGCAGTACTTC.

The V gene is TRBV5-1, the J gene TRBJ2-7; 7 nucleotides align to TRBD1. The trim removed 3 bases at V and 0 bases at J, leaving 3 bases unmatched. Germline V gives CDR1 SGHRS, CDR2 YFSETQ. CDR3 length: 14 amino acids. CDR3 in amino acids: CASSWAGGSYEQYF. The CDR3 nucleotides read TGCGCCAGCAGCTGGGCAGGGGGCTCCTACGAGCAGTACTTC.

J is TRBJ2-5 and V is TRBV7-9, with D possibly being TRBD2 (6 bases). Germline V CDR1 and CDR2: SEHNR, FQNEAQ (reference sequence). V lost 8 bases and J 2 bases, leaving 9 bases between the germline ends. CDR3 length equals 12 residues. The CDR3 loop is CASAEGQETQYF. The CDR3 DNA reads TGTGCCAGCGCGGAGGGGCAAGAGACCCAGTACTTC.

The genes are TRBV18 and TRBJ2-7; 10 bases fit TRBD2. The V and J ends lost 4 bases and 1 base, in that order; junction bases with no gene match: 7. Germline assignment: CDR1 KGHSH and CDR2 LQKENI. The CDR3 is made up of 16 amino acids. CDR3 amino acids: CASSLKAAGGSYEQYF. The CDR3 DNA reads TGTGCCAGCTCACTTAAAGCAGCGGGGGGGTCCTACGAGCAGTACTTC.